The 12 T cell receptor beta chains given below trace back to one sample, sequenced in a study of low-dose radiotherapy and immunotherapy resistance in tumors. Documented time point: before trial treatment. Primers used for first-strand cDNA, a TRAV- and TRBV-specific set, covered both alpha and beta chains. TCR amplification involved approximately 20 PCR cycles with a constant-region primer and V-primer adapter. TCRdb reanalysed the reads using MiXCR and keeps one entry per CDR3 protein. The sample yields tens of thousands of distinct CDR3 sequences, roughly a quarter seen once. Source: PBMCs, taken before treatment. The receptors were sampled from a male donor with prostate cancer.

This clonotype has a count of ten or more. The rearrangement uses TRBV7-2 and TRBJ2-7; possibly TRBD2 for D (6 bases). The CDR3 extends over 14 amino acids. Germline CDR1 SGHTA, CDR2 FQGNSA. Trimming removed 5 bases at V and 7 bases at J, with 18 bases between. DNA for the CDR3: TGTGCCAGCAGCCCCCGGGGGAGACCTAGGGAGCAGTACTTC. This codes for CASSPRGRPREQYF. The variable domain in full, completed from reference TRBV7-2 and TRBJ2-7, reads GAGVSQSPSNKVTEKGKDVELRCDPISGHTALYWYRQSLGQGLEFLIYFQGNSAPDKSGLPSDRFSAERTGGSVSTLTIQRTQQEDSAVYLCASSPRGRPREQYFGPGTRLTVT.

Ten or more counts support this clonotype. This chain joins TRBV5-1 and TRBJ1-2; 9 positions match TRBD1. With 1 base clipped from V and 3 bases from J, the junction kept 7 bases outside the gene matches. The germline V gene has CDR1 SGHRS and CDR2 YFSETQ. The CDR3 covers 16 residues. The CDR3 DNA reads TGCGCCAGCAGCTTGTCGGGACAGGGCATCGACTATGGCTACACCTTC. This codes for CASSLSGQGIDYGYTF. Full variable domain (outside the CDR3, taken from reference TRBV5-1 and TRBJ1-2): KAGVTQTPRYLIKTRGQQVTLSCSPISGHRSVSWYQQTPGQGLQFLFEYFSETQRNKGNFPGRFSGRQFSNSRSEMNVSTLELGDSALYLCASSLSGQGIDYGYTFGSGTRLTVV.

On this clonotype itself: Given a far larger clone just one base away, this is likely a sequencing read error. J is TRBJ1-3 and V is TRBV6-5; 7 bases line up with TRBD1. Germline CDR1 reads MNHEY; CDR2 reads SVGAGI. The CDR3 runs to 15 residues. The CDR3 bases are TGTGCCAGCTGGGAGGGGGCCTCCTCTGGAAACACCATAGATTTT. Translated, it gives CASWEGASSGNTIDF.

The chain has TRBV15 and TRBJ2-1; D possibly corresponds to TRBD2 (6 bases). This CDR3 comprises 17 residues. Per the germline V gene, CDR1 is LNHNV and CDR2 is YYDKDF (reference sequence). V was pared by 0 bases and J by 9 bases, with 21 bases between. CDR3 DNA sequence: TGTGCCACCAGCAGAGATTCCGGGGGAAGGGTCGGGAGTGAGCAGTTCTTC. Translation: CATSRDSGGRVGSEQFF. Supplemented by reference TRBV15 and TRBJ2-1, the full variable domain reads DAMVIQNPRYQVTQFGKPVTLSCSQTLNHNVMYWYQQKSSQAPKLLFHYYDKDFNNEADTPDNFQSRRPNTSFCFLDIRSPGLGDTAMYLCATSRDSGGRVGSEQFFGPGTRLTVL.

In this sample, this clonotype turned up many times. The V call is TRBV6-2 or TRBV6-3, the J call TRBJ2-5, with D maybe TRBD2 (6 bases). V lost 7 bases and J lost 0, with 18 bases in between. Per the germline V gene, CDR1 is MNHEY and CDR2 is SVGEGT. The CDR3 is 16 amino acids. The CDR3 reads CASTQSSAKDQETQYF. The CDR3 region has the DNA TGTGCCAGCACCCAATCTAGCGCGAAGGACCAAGAGACCCAGTACTTC.

This clonotype was counted at least ten times. The genes are TRBV20-1 and TRBJ1-5; D call uncertain. Germline V gene sequence: CDR1 DFQATT, CDR2 SNEGSKA (reference sequence). V was shortened by 2 bases and J by 2 bases, with 4 bases between the two germline ends. The CDR3 length is 12 residues. DNA of the CDR3: TGCAGTGCTAGACAGGGCAATCAGCCCCAGCATTTT. Translation gives CSARQGNQPQHF.

Concerning this clonotype: A single base is all that separates this from a far larger clone, so a read error is likely. The genes are TRBV6-5 and TRBJ1-2; D possibly corresponds to TRBD1 (6 bases). In germline, CDR1 is MNHEY, CDR2 SVGAGI. The CDR3 has 15 residues. The CDR3 DNA reads TGTGCCAGCAGTCCCTTGGGGGGCCCAGTCTATGGCTACGCCTTC. It yields the protein CASSPLGGPVYGYAF.

Ten or more counts support this clonotype. The CDR3 nucleotides read TGTGCCAGCGGCCAAGGGGCACTCTCCTACAATGAGCAGTTCTTC. Translated, it gives CASGQGALSYNEQFF. The J gene is TRBJ2-1, the V gene TRBV28, with D possibly matching TRBD1 (5 bases). Looked up from germline, CDR1 is MDHEN and CDR2 is SYDVKM. The CDR3 covers 15 residues. V was clipped by 8 bases and J by 0 bases, with 14 bases between them. The variable domain in full, completed from reference TRBV28 and TRBJ2-1, reads DVKVTQSSRYLVKRTGEKVFLECVQDMDHENMFWYRQDPGLGLRLIYFSYDVKMKEKGDIPEGYSVSREKKERFSLILESASTNQTSMYLCASGQGALSYNEQFFGPGTRLTVL.

This clonotype was found many times. The chain combines TRBV20-1 with TRBJ2-3; TRBD2 matches at 13 bases. CDR3 size: 18 residues. The V segment lost 5 bases and the J segment 3 bases; nucleotides outside the gene matches: 14. Germline assignment: CDR1 DFQATT and CDR2 SNEGSKA (reference sequence). CDR3 sequence reads: CSAPRTSGSGGMTDTQYF. The CDR3 DNA is TGCAGTGCTCCACGGACTAGCGGGAGTGGTGGGATGACAGATACGCAGTATTTT.

This clonotype was counted only a few times. DNA for the CDR3: TGCGCCAGCAGCTTGGTGGAGGCCCCCTATAATTCACCCCTCCACTTT. Protein sequence: CASSLVEAPYNSPLHF. The chain employs TRBV5-1 and TRBJ1-6; D unclear. Germline CDR1 and CDR2: SGHRS and YFSETQ. The CDR3 length is 16 residues. Trimming removed 0 bases from V and 2 bases from J, with 9 bases in between.

This chain links TRBV6-6 with TRBJ2-7; 11 bases match TRBD2. V shed 6 bases and J 2 bases; nucleotides not matched to a gene: 6. This CDR3 is built from 15 residues. CDR1 is MNHNY, CDR2 SVGAGI, per germline (reference sequence). The CDR3 region has the DNA TGTGCCAGCAGCGTGACTAGCGGGATGACCTACGAGCAGTACTTC. Amino acids: CASSVTSGMTYEQYF.

This clonotype showed up many times. The chain recombines TRBV29-1 with TRBJ2-7, with 8 bases that match TRBD2. This CDR3 contains 13 residues. J lost 4 bases, V lost 7 bases, and 9 bases had no gene match. Germline CDR1 SQVTM, CDR2 ANQGSEA. CDR3 bases: TGCAGCGCTCAACTAGCGGCCTCGTACGAGCAGTACTTC. Translating it yields CSAQLAASYEQYF.